This section outlines one T cell receptor beta chain sequence together with its context. The antigen it binds to is not known. Base quality data are lacking; no much larger clone is found one base away. This sample was included in a study of blood T cell repertoires in COVID-19 (dated by TCRdb to 2018 to 2021). As for the study more broadly: Collaborator samples came from the United States, Italy and Spain and covered acute and convalescent phases of COVID-19. The material from the prospective study consisted of cDNA or gDNA derived from T cells, B-cell-depleted T cells, or PBMCs. Where available, HLA class I and class II types were taken from metadata supplied by the sample provider and were not determined by assay-based typing. Sample metadata almost always included a de-identified subject ID, COVID-19 status, age in years and sex. The samples were drawn from two sources: the first 160 participants of the ongoing ImmuneRACE study, and fewer than 1,500 subjects contributed by 6 global collaborators. Deeply sampled blood TCRbeta repertoires from subjects exposed to, actively infected with, or recovered from COVID-19 were included in the dataset. A freely available public database, intended as a resource for researchers studying the immune response to SARS-CoV-2, is where the repertoires were released. What the authors observed across the whole study: Clinical and demographic metadata were provided uncurated, with the amount varying by source and participant.

V is cut by 5 bases and J by 10 bases, and the space between the germline ends is 15 bases. Taken from cysteine to phenylalanine, the CDR3 has 13 residues. Here the CDR3 DNA is all that survives: 39 bases in frame from base 1. The germline V gene provides CDR1 SGHTA and CDR2 FQGTGA. TCRbeta CDR3 regions were amplified from genomic DNA using the immunoSEQ Assay, a bias-controlled multiplex PCR. The paper's processing steps were these. The number of nucleated cells in each sample was estimated by amplification of reference gene primers within the assay. To quantify the absolute abundance of each unique TCRbeta CDR3 rearrangement, sequence reads were collapsed and filtered. For each sample, productive Simpson clonality was calculated as the square root of Simpson's diversity index across productive rearrangements. TCRdb took this table from immuneACCESS and kept in-frame rearrangements with V and J called. Such tables lack part of the clones; where checked against another copy, unresolved V genes explain under half of the gap, and the rest is unexplained. Clonal size and the V and J genes are those of that table, whereas D and trimming came from the DNA. Counted in this sample were about 150,000 clones; 80% to 85% of them appeared once. The ten largest clones represent approximately 10% of the sample.

Each collaborating institution followed its own protocols to collect whole blood in K2EDTA tubes. For TCRbeta analysis, collaborators shipped samples in one of three forms: frozen whole blood, isolated PBMCs, or DNA extracted from either of those sample types. Here the chain combines TRBV7-3 and TRBJ1-5; matching of 5 bases hints at TRBD1 as the D gene. This sequence originates from a man between 65 and 85 years old with active or convalescent COVID-19. The sample was peripheral blood. The CDR3 reads CASSLGPMRPQHF. The DNA reads as follows: TGTGCCAGCAGCCTGGGGCCTATGAGACCCCAGCATTTT. With the portions outside the CDR3 filled from the reference TRBV7-3 and TRBJ1-5 genes, the complete variable region becomes GAGVSQTPSNKVTEKGKYVELRCDPISGHTALYWYRQSLGQGPEFLIYFQGTGAADDSGLPNDRFFAVRPEGSVSTLKIQRTERGDSAVYLCASSLGPMRPQHFGDGTRLSIL.